This entry describes one T cell receptor beta chain. In the CD4+ fraction, cells were divided into CD45RA+ naive and CD45RA-negative memory subsets. The data were obtained in a study of shared clonotypes between healthy human individuals. CDR3 length: 17 amino acids. CDR1 and CDR2 from the germline V gene are LNHDA and SQIVND (reference sequence). Trimming took 11 bases from V and 0 from J, leaving 26 bases between them. TCRdb's table, derived via immunoSEQ multiplex PCR, lists solely in-frame clones and lacks some. Of millions of clones in the sample, 85% to 95% were seen once. The specimen sequenced was naive CD4+ T cells from PBMCs. Subset denoted: CD45RA+ positively selected. This sequence was found in a man aged 18 to 30 in good health. Some clones in this sample may be carry-over from other donors' samples. The chain combines TRBV19 with TRBJ2-7; D gene ambiguous. The CDR3 region has the DNA TGTGCCGAGCTAGTATCGGACGGCACCGAGAGCTCCTACGAGCAGTACTTC. Its translation is CAELVSDGTESSYEQYF. Variable domain in full (rest from reference TRBV19 and TRBJ2-7): DGGITQSPKYLFRKEGQNVTLSCEQNLNHDAMYWYRQDPGQGLRLIYYSQIVNDFQKGDIAEGYSVSREKKESFPLTVTSAQKNPTAFYLCAELVSDGTESSYEQYFGPGTRLTVT.